This TCR beta chain was obtained from a study of T cell clones after liver transplantation. Study context: In this trial, immunosuppression withdrawal was attempted within 2 years of liver transplant.

The ends were cut back, 3 bases at V and 4 bases at J, with 19 bases in the middle. Germline values: CDR1 SGDLS, CDR2 YYNGEE. The CDR3 totals 16 residues. Clones were sequenced by immunoSEQ multiplex PCR, and TCRdb holds only the in-frame ones, with some missing. The sample has fewer than 80,000 clones, approximately 80% seen once; the top ten hold 2% to 2.5%. The chain joins TRBV9 to TRBJ1-1, with D tentatively TRBD1 (6 bases). The TCR originated in a human patient who received a liver transplant. The graft donor may be the source of some T cells. The material was CD4+ T cells from blood, obtained less than 50 months after liver transplant. The CDR3 spells CASSGPPSTRGTEAFF. The CDR3 nucleotides read TGTGCCAGCAGCGGACCTCCCTCGACCAGGGGCACTGAAGCTTTCTTT.